This T cell receptor beta chain is drawn from a study of CD8+ T cells in alopecia areata. Study summary: Female C3H/HeJ recipients aged about 7-10 weeks got skin from C3H/HeJ graft donors aged roughly 6-13 months that had spontaneous alopecia.

Regarding the study as a whole: Mice showed TCR sharing more clearly than patients did, possibly owing to HLA.

Losses at the gene ends were 1 base for V and 1 base for J; bases not matched to a gene: 4. In germline, CDR1 is MSHET, CDR2 SYDVDS. There are 16 residues in the CDR3. This clone is labeled medium-sized. Its target is unknown. The genes and germline here are from mouse. The read terminates 4 residues ahead of where the CDR3 ends, so the germline J gene completes it. As to time point: mouse skin 3 weeks after grafting. The authors took biopsies of recipient mouse skin at grafting and 3 and 6 weeks later. Reverse transcribed after extraction, RNA yielded cDNA as the sequencing template. Only in-frame clones appear in the TCRdb table, and some are missing; sequencing was by immunoSEQ multiplex PCR. The sample was found to contain approximately 2,100 clones, and every one recurs.

This receptor was obtained from a C3H/HeJ mouse with alopecia areata. For this mouse line, the MHC haplotype is H2-k. The input for sequencing was skin, taken at week 3. The chain carries TRBV29 and TRBJ2-1; 7 bases map to TRBD1. The CDR3 protein is CASSLWAGGNYAEQFF. The sequenced part of the CDR3 DNA is TGTGCTAGCAGTTTATGGGCAGGGGGAAACTATGCT. Variable domain in full (rest from reference TRBV29 and TRBJ2-1): DMKVTQMPRYLIKRMGENVLLECGQDMSHETMYWYRQDPGLGLQLIYISYDVDSNSEGDIPKGYRVSRKKREHFSLILDSAKTNQTSVYFCASSLWAGGNYAEQFFGPGTRLTVL.